Shown below are 2 T cell receptor beta chains from a single sample sequenced in a study of control samples from healthy donors and cancer patients. Using immunoSEQ multiplex PCR, the repertoire was profiled, and TCRdb retains in-frame clones only, with some absent. The repertoire consists of some 140,000 clones, with about 94% occurring once and the leading ten covering about 5.2%. The sequenced material came from blood. The receptor set was obtained from a man aged 40-49 years in good health.

This chain uses TRBV6-4 with TRBJ1-5; 8 bases are shared with TRBD1. Germline lookup yields CDR1 MRHNA and CDR2 SNTAGT. The CDR3 totals 13 residues. V shed 3 bases, J shed 7 bases, and the junction held 2 bases outside the gene matches. The CDR3: CASSEQGGQPQHF. CDR3 in DNA: TGTGCCAGCAGTGAACAGGGGGGGCAGCCCCAGCATTTT.

V is TRBV6-5 and J is TRBJ1-1; D not resolved. This CDR3 has 12 amino acids. Germline assignment: CDR1 MNHEY and CDR2 SVGAGI. Trimming pared 8 bases from V and 1 base from J, leaving 8 bases between. CDR3 protein: CASQYPNTEAFF. CDR3 nucleotide sequence: TGTGCCAGCCAATACCCGAACACTGAAGCTTTCTTT.